The source of this T cell receptor (beta chain) is a study of cytomegalovirus exposure and HLA in healthy donors (TCRdb year 2017). Study-level background: An earlier analysis of approximately 640 of the donors reported about 290 Gb of sequence data and roughly 110 million unique TCR beta sequences from some 180 million T cells. Every repertoire in the discovery cohort had been generated on one and the same sequencing platform. The aim of the study was to test whether cataloging public T cell receptors could identify signatures of past pathogen exposure. Alongside the repertoire data, information on donor age, sex, ethnicity and CMV serostatus was compiled. Rather than drawing on any new phenotypic data, the later analysis identified candidate immune exposures from TCR beta sequences and the way those sequences occurred across donors. An early release covering about 600 HLA-typed donors comprised around 300 gigabases of sequencing data and around 80 million unique TCR sequences. In addition to the first cohort of approximately 670 subjects, a separate validation cohort of 130 or so different subjects was used. A later genetic analysis used genome-wide SNP genotypes for about 55% of the 666 donors, treating that subset as a discovery cohort. The number of donors typed differed by locus, with about 629-640 for A, B, C, DRB1 and DQB1, around 500 for DQA1, over 600 for DPA1, and 400 to 490 for DPB1. HLA typing included class I and class II loci at four-digit resolution. Using immunosequencing, the study profiled T cell repertoires from 500 to 800 subjects and related those repertoires to cytomegalovirus serostatus. In an earlier analysis of 587 of the donors, high-throughput TCR beta sequencing was used to judge whether each TCR beta V gene segment behaved as functional or pseudogenic. Because of strong linkage in the cohort, five DR-DQ haplotypes were treated as single units for association and clustering. The genetic ancestry cluster associated with self-reported Caucasian donors included roughly four fifths of the roughly 400 genotyped donors. High-throughput TCR immunosequencing, statistical association of individual TCRs with disease status, and machine learning were combined to predict cytomegalovirus infection status. Across approximately 420 genotyped donors of the cohort, an average of approximately 240,000 unique TCR beta nucleotide sequences per donor were sequenced, and roughly 17% of those sequences were non-productive. A later analysis re-analyzed previously published TCR beta repertoires from 650 to 800 donors and added high-resolution HLA genotyping to study TCR occurrence patterns.

In total, around 600 healthy bone marrow donors made up the cohort. All cohort members were sampled while nominally healthy, although unrecorded immune exposures were likely present. The donor tested CMV seronegative and was one of the 352 seronegative cohort members. Each donor provided a peripheral blood sample, and peripheral blood mononuclear cells were used for TCR beta sequencing. The Qiagen DNeasy Blood Extraction Kit was used to extract genomic DNA from the blood cell samples. Its CDR3 holds 15 amino acids, cysteine through phenylalanine. Just the 45-base CDR3 DNA is kept, in frame starting at base 1. CDR1 LNHDA and CDR2 SQIVND were looked up in the germline V gene (reference sequence). V and J lose 5 bases and 5 bases, and a span of 16 bases separates them. Libraries were prepared through the immunoSEQ multiplex PCR assay. A mixture of 60 forward primers for TCR Vbeta segments and 13 reverse primers for TCR Jbeta segments was used in the multiplex PCR. A multiplex PCR assay on genomic DNA amplified the CDR3 region of rearranged TCR beta genes. The amplified TCR beta libraries were sequenced on the Illumina HiSeq System as 87-base-pair reads. The source study handled its data this way. Across the roughly 640 repertoires, a later analysis counted around 80 million unique TCR beta chains, 9 million to 14 million of which were shared by at least two donors. Raw reads were error-corrected and collapsed into unique sequences by a nearest-neighbor algorithm in which closely related sequences were merged to remove PCR and sequencing errors. Alignment of CDR3 sequences to IMGT reference sequences was used to assign V, D and J gene segments. For a sequence to be retained, a match of at least six nucleotides was required to both a V gene segment and a J gene segment. Rearrangements were called productive when the CDR3 lacked stop codons and stayed in frame with V and J; all others were non-productive. CDR3 was defined according to IMGT convention as the region running from the second conserved V-encoded cysteine to the conserved J-encoded phenylalanine. The earlier analysis of around 640 of the donors excluded sequences that lacked an unambiguous match to a single V gene segment. In an earlier analysis of a few hundred of the donors, V segments were called functional above 56.7% productive rearrangements and were called segregating when the between-donor standard deviation exceeded 5%. A statistical classification framework was built for diagnosing cytomegalovirus status from the catalog of TCR beta chain sequences. A later analysis assigned V and J genes by comparing TCR nucleotide sequences with IMGT/GENE-DB human TR gene sequences. Using the TCRdist pipeline, a later analysis assigned CDR3 sequences along with most-parsimonious VDJ recombination scenarios. In a later analysis, each TCR beta chain was defined by its CDR3 amino acid sequence together with its V-gene family, and reads lacking a unique V-gene family were excluded. To address suspected cross-contamination and a sequencing artifact, a later analysis removed approximately 590 highly shared, low-generation-probability nucleotide sequences. In a later analysis, a clonal expansion index was calculated for each public chain from normalized within-repertoire ranks of inferred template counts. Generation probabilities in a later analysis came from a VDJ recombination model fitted to out-of-frame rearrangements, and those results were checked against IGoR. In a later analysis, hypergeometric tests were used to score TCR-TCR, TCR-HLA and TCR-CMV co-occurrence, with a repertoire-size bias correction applied to TCR pairs. False discovery rates were estimated in a later analysis by permuting HLA or CMV assignments 20 times. In a later analysis, co-occurring TCRs were grouped using DBSCAN, with TCRdist sequence similarity added in when clustering inside HLA-allele-positive subsets. Repertoires with fewer than 30,000 or more than 120,000 public chains, plus five repertoires with anomalous nucleotide sharing, were excluded from co-occurrence clustering. TCRdb took this table from immuneACCESS and kept in-frame rearrangements with V and J called. Such tables lack part of the clones; where checked against another copy, unresolved V genes explain under half of the gap, and the rest is unexplained. That table gives V, J and clone size, and the DNA gave D and trimming. For this sample there are 190,000 or so clones; roughly 80% appear just once. The ten largest clonotypes hold around 1.6% of the sample.

Overall study outcomes, separate from this receptor: In a later genetic analysis, fewer N-insertions in productive TCRs were reported among donors in an Asian-associated ancestry cluster than the roughly 700-donor mean. Specific HLA alleles were associated with over 15,000 TCR beta sequences at a false discovery rate of 0.05 in a later analysis. The classifier was reported to diagnose cytomegalovirus status with high specificity and sensitivity in both the original cohort and the validation cohort. Most TCR sequences were seen in very few donors, while some public TCRs were found in many individuals. According to a later analysis, most CMV-associated TCR beta chains appeared to be HLA-restricted, and the HLA associations seemed to be driven largely by CMV exposure. Immune exposure information for the cohort was limited to CMV serostatus. A further reported finding was that TCR beta sequences accurately predicted the HLA-A and HLA-B alleles for most subjects in the first cohort. Some IMGT-functional V segments, including TRBV6-2 and TRBV6-3, could not be told apart with the 87-base-pair reads, so those segments were excluded. Strong co-occurrence of HLA alleles, especially DR and DQ, made assigning TCR associations to individual alleles difficult. It was suggested by the authors that the approach could potentially be generalized to other disease states and immunological phenotypes. A group of highly shared sequence variants was considered likely to be a technical artifact of the sequencing pipeline. Correlated functional status among segregating V segments might be attributable to linkage disequilibrium, but an unknown experimental factor could not be ruled out. Broadly in line with IMGT annotations, most TCR beta V segments showed up in productive rearrangements about 90% or about 30% of the time in an earlier analysis of 587 of the donors. In a later genetic analysis, a missense DCLRE1C variant was associated with V-gene and J-gene trimming of TCR beta chains, and the association was replicated in an independent cohort. In vitro tests confirmed that a few of the cytomegalovirus-associated TCR beta chains recognize cytomegalovirus antigens. In the study, roughly 160 TCR beta chains were listed as associated with cytomegalovirus. According to a later analysis, TCR association rates differed among HLA loci, with DRB1 alleles showing the most associated TCRs and HLA-C alleles showing the fewest. A later analysis found that HLA-associated TCR beta chains were more clonally expanded and had lower generation probabilities than equally common non-associated chains. The earlier analysis of some 540 of the donors excluded 15 to 20 rarely observed V segments, including chromosome 9 orphons, because counts were too low. A later analysis reported that several top co-occurrence clusters appeared linked to parvovirus B19, influenza, CMV and Epstein-Barr virus. Because HLA typing was missing for some donors at each locus, association tests included only the typed subset. Presence/absence analyses assumed roughly uniform sequencing depth across donors, an assumption that may not hold. The cohort was sequenced for TCR beta chains only, and without alpha or paired-chain data the features that could be detected were limited.

This clone was detected only once. The antigen it recognizes is unknown. Base qualities are not recorded, but no much larger clone differs from it by a single base. This receptor was taken from a man aged 50 to 59 in good health and CMV-seronegative. This receptor chain uses TRBV19 and TRBJ2-1, with a tentative D gene TRBD2 over 5 matching bases. The sequenced material came from PBMCs. The CDR3 amino acid sequence is: CASSPYASIHNEQFF. DNA sequence: TGTGCCAGTAGTCCTTATGCTAGCATCCACAATGAGCAGTTCTTC.